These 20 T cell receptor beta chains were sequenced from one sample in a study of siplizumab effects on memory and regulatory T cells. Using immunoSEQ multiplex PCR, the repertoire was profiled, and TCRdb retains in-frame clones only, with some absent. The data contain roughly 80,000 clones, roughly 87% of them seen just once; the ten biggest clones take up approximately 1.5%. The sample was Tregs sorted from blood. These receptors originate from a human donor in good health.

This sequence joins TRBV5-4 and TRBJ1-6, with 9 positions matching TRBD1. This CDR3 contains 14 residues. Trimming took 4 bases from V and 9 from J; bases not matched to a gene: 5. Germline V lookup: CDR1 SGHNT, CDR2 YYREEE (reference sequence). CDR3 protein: CASSRGQGSSPLHF. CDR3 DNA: TGTGCCAGCAGCCGGGGACAGGGCTCTTCACCCCTCCACTTT.

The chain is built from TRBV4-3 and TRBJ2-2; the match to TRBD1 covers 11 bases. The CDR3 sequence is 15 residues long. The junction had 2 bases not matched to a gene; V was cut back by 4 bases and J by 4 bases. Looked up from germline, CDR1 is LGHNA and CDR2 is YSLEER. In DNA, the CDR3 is TGCGCCAGCAGCCCGGACAGGGGGCTCACCGGGGAGCTGTTTTTT. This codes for CASSPDRGLTGELFF.

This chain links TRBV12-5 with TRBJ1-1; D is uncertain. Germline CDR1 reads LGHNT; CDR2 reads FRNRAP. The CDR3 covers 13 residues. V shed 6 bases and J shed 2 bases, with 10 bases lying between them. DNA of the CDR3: TGTGCTAGTGGGGCGGGTGACAACACTGAAGCTTTCTTT. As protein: CASGAGDNTEAFF. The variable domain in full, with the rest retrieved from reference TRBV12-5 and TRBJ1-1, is DARVTQTPRHKVTEMGQEVTMRCQPILGHNTVFWYRQTMMQGLELLAYFRNRAPLDDSGMPKDRFSAEMPDATLATLKIQPSEPRDSAVYFCASGAGDNTEAFFGQGTRLTVV.

The CDR3 spells CASSVRGFRGEQYF. The DNA of the CDR3 is TGTGCCAGCAGCGTTCGGGGATTCCGGGGCGAGCAGTACTTC. The chain combines TRBV11-2 with TRBJ2-5, with D maybe TRBD2 (5 bases). The J call may not be correct, given that the DNA end is closer to TRBJ2-7. CDR1 is SGHAT and CDR2 is FQNNGV in the germline V gene. The CDR3 has 14 residues.

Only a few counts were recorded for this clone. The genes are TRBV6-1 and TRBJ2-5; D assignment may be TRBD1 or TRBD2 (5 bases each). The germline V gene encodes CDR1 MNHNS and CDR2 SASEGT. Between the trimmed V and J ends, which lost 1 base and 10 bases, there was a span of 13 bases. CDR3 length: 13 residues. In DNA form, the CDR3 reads TGTGCCAGCAGTGAAGGGGGACGCCCTAACCAGTACTTC. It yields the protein CASSEGGRPNQYF.

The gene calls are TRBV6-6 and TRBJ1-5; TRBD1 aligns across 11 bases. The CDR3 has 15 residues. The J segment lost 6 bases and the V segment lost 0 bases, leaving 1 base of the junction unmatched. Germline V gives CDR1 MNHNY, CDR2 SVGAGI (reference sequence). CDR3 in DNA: TGTGCCAGCAGTTACTCGGGACAGGGGGGTCAGCCCCAGCATTTT. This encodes CASSYSGQGGQPQHF.

The CDR3 protein is CASSQDENGRSGVGTDTQYF. CDR3 bases: TGCGCCAGCAGCCAAGATGAGAATGGTAGAAGCGGGGTGGGGACAGATACGCAGTATTTT. V and J are TRBV4-1 and TRBJ2-3; 7 bases line up with TRBD2. The V segment lost 0 bases and the J segment 3 bases; nucleotides outside the gene matches: 18. Germline V gives CDR1 MGHRA, CDR2 YSYEKL. This CDR3 has 20 residues.

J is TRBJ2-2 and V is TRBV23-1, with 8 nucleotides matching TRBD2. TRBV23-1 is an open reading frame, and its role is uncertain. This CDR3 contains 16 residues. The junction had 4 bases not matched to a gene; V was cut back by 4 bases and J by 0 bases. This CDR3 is CASSPPGGANTGELFF. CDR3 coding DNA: TGCGCCAGCAGTCCTCCGGGGGGGGCGAACACCGGGGAGCTGTTTTTT.

The CDR3 loop reads CASSLIGREYEQFF. The CDR3 DNA sequence: TGTGCCAGCAGCTTAATAGGCAGGGAGTATGAGCAGTTCTTC. The chain employs TRBV7-3 and TRBJ2-1, with D perhaps matching TRBD1 or TRBD2 (5 bases each). This CDR3 spans 14 amino acids. V lost 1 base and J lost 8, with 12 bases in between. Germline V gene lookup returns CDR1 SGHTA and CDR2 FQGTGA. Full variable domain (rest looked up from reference TRBV7-3 and TRBJ2-1): GAGVSQTPSNKVTEKGKYVELRCDPISGHTALYWYRQSLGQGPEFLIYFQGTGAADDSGLPNDRFFAVRPEGSVSTLKIQRTERGDSAVYLCASSLIGREYEQFFGPGTRLTVL.

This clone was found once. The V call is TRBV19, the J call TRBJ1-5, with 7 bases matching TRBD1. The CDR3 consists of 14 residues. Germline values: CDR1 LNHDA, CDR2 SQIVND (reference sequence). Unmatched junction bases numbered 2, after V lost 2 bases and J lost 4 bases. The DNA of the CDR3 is TGTGCCAGTAGTATATCGACAGGGAATCAGCCCCAGCATTTT. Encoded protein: CASSISTGNQPQHF.

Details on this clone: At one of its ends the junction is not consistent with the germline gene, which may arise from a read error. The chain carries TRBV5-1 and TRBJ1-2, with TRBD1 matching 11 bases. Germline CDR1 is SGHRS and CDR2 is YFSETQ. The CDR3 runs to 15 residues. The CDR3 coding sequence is TGCGCCAGCACCTTGGGCGGGACAGGGGGTTATGGCTACACCTTC. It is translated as CASTLGGTGGYGYTF.

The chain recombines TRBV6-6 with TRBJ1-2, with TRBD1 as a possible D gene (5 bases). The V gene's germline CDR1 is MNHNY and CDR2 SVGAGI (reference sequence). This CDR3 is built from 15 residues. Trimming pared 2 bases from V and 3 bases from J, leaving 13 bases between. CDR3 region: CASSYMEGRDYGYTF. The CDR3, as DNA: TGTGCCAGCAGTTACATGGAGGGGCGGGACTATGGCTACACCTTC.

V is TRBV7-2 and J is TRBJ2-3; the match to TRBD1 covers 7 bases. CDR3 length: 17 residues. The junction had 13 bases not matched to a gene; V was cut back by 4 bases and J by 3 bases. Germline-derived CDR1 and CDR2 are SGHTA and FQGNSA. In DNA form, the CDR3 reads TGTGCCAGCAGCTACGCGGCGGCAGGGGGTTGGACAGATACGCAGTATTTT. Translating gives CASSYAAAGGWTDTQYF.

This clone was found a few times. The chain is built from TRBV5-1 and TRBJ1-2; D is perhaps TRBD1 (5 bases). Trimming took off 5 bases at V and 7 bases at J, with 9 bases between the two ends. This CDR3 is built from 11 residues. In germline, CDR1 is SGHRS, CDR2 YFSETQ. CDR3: CASSQGIGYTF. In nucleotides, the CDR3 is TGCGCCAGCAGTCAGGGAATTGGCTACACCTTC.

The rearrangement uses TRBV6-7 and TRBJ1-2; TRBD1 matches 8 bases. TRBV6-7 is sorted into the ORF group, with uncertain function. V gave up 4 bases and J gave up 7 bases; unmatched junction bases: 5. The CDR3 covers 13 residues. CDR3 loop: CASSFRGRPGYTF. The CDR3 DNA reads TGTGCCAGCAGTTTCAGGGGGCGCCCTGGCTACACCTTC.

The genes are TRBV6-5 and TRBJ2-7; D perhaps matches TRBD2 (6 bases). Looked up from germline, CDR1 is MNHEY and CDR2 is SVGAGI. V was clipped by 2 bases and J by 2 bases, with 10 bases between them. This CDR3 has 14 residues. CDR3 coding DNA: TGTGCCAGCAGTTACCGGGGGACCCCCTACGAGCAGTACTTC. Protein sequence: CASSYRGTPYEQYF.

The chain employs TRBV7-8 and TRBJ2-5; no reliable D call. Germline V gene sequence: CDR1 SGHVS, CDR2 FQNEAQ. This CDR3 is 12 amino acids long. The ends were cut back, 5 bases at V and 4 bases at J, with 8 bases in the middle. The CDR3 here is CASSITRETQYF. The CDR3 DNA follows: TGTGCCAGCAGCATTACCCGAGAGACCCAGTACTTC.

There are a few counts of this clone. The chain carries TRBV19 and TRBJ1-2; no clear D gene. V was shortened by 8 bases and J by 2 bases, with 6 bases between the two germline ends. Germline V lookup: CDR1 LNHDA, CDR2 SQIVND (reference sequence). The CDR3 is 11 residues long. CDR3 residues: CASEQNYGYTF. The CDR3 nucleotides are TGTGCCAGTGAACAGAACTATGGCTACACCTTC.

CDR3 loop: CASSTGQGYTGELFF. The CDR3 bases are TGTGCCAGCAGCACCGGACAGGGTTACACCGGGGAGCTGTTTTTT. The chain couples TRBV9 to TRBJ2-2; 8 bases map to TRBD1. CDR1 and CDR2 (germline): SGDLS, YYNGEE. V gave up 4 bases and J gave up 3 bases; unmatched junction bases: 5. The CDR3 extends over 15 amino acids.

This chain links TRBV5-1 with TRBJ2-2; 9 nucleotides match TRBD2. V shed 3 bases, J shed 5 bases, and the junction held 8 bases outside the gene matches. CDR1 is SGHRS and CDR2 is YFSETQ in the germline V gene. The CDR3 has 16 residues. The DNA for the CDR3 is TGCGCCAGCAGCTCGGTGCGGGGGGGCCGGACCGGGGAGCTGTTTTTT. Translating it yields CASSSVRGGRTGELFF.